Listed below are T cell receptor beta chains from one sample, sequenced in a study of T-cell reconstitution after alpha-beta-depleted transplantation in children. MiXCR, applied by TCRdb to the PCR reads, yields one record per CDR3 protein. The profile shows about 230,000 distinct CDR3 sequences, about 8.8% of them singletons. Sequences were derived from PBMCs from the stem cell graft donor, sampled from the stem cell graft. The receptors shown here come from a human donor who donated a stem cell graft to a child with SCID. CDR3s include the opening cysteine and the closing phenylalanine or tryptophan.

len: 14; v_gene: TRBV9; CDR3aa: CASSVEGRPYGYTF
len: 13; v_gene: TRBV12-3/TRBV12-4; CDR3aa: CASSPFGTLEQYF
len: 16; v_gene: TRBV9; CDR3aa: CASSPRLAGGHHEQFF
len: 13; v_gene: TRBV7-2; CDR3aa: CASSSGQGSEQYF
len: 16; v_gene: TRBV18; CDR3aa: CASSLLPTSGGDTQYF
len: 20; v_gene: TRBV3-1; CDR3aa: CASSQRLGTQSSPTNEKLFF
len: 13; v_gene: TRBV29-1; CDR3aa: CSVVTSQGTEAFF
len: 13; v_gene: TRBV12-3/TRBV12-4; CDR3aa: CASSPGRLHEQYF
len: 14; v_gene: TRBV7-3; CDR3aa: CASSLTGRQGISAF
len: 16; v_gene: TRBV7-9; CDR3aa: CASPTSGGTNTGELFF
len: 17; v_gene: TRBV20-1; CDR3aa: CSAPVKVPGRYTDTQYF
len: 20; v_gene: TRBV7-8; CDR3aa: CASSLVTSLLARSGNEKLFF
len: 16; v_gene: TRBV7-2; CDR3aa: CASSSRTVPSTDTQYF
len: 17; v_gene: TRBV18; CDR3aa: CASSLKTGDSTYNEQFF
len: 14; v_gene: TRBV2; CDR3aa: CASSEESYGAEQYF
len: 16; v_gene: TRBV10-2; CDR3aa: CASSESKASGANVLTF
len: 15; v_gene: TRBV18; CDR3aa: CASSPRGTGGDEQYF
len: 12; v_gene: TRBV3-1; CDR3aa: CASSHGGPGYTF
len: 16; v_gene: TRBV25-1; CDR3aa: CASSERTGGHTDTQYF
len: 14; v_gene: TRBV29-1; CDR3aa: CSVSRDRGTDTQYF
len: 15; v_gene: TRBV4-1; CDR3aa: CASSQGHPTNSPLHF
len: 19; v_gene: TRBV5-1; CDR3aa: CASSLAGLAGGPSTGELFF
len: 12; v_gene: TRBV4-2; CDR3aa: CASSQAHIGYTF
len: 14; v_gene: TRBV27; CDR3aa: CASSLTGLRETQYF
len: 16; v_gene: TRBV28; CDR3aa: CASSLAGTSGVNEQFF
len: 13; v_gene: TRBV15; CDR3aa: CATSRGNQETQYF
len: 14; v_gene: TRBV28; CDR3aa: CASRSDRVTGELFF
len: 13; v_gene: TRBV20-1; CDR3aa: CSATRAVNQPQHF
len: 15; v_gene: TRBV7-2; CDR3aa: CASSLVFGHQETQYF
len: 16; v_gene: TRBV7-8; CDR3aa: CASSLMRGLGNQPQHF
len: 14; v_gene: TRBV27; CDR3aa: CASRTGHQNTEAFF
len: 16; v_gene: TRBV7-2; CDR3aa: CASSLAGTRGNEKLFF
len: 14; v_gene: TRBV10-3; CDR3aa: CAISESTGVTEAFF
len: 15; v_gene: TRBV5-1; CDR3aa: CASSPTGGQDNEQFF
len: 13; v_gene: TRBV20-1; CDR3aa: CSAAPGTHNGYTF
len: 12; v_gene: TRBV6-2/TRBV6-3; CDR3aa: CASRGPYTEAFF
len: 15; v_gene: TRBV5-1; CDR3aa: CASSPETYYNSPLHF
len: 15; v_gene: TRBV4-1; CDR3aa: CASSLFQGPVETQYF
len: 14; v_gene: TRBV7-6; CDR3aa: CASSPRWGNYGYTF
len: 17; v_gene: TRBV2; CDR3aa: CASSAPTSGASTDTQYF
len: 15; v_gene: TRBV7-9; CDR3aa: CASSLADWGEETQYF
len: 15; v_gene: TRBV5-1; CDR3aa: CASSPGTAQSYEQYF